The T cell receptor (beta chain) described here comes from a study of OX40 agonist ivuxolimab in advanced cancers. Study details: Ivuxolimab was administered intravenously to patients at 0.01 to 10 mg/kg every 2 weeks. Prior anti-PD-1, anti-PD-L1 or anti-CTLA-4 therapy did not bar entry, and around 39% had some.

The CDR3 consists of 14 residues. CDR1 SEHNR and CDR2 FQNEAQ come from the germline V gene (reference sequence). V gave up 4 bases and J gave up 2 bases, with 9 bases separating them. Clones were read by immunoSEQ multiplex PCR, and TCRdb kept only the in-frame ones, dropping some. The sample records 40,000 to 60,000 clones, around nine tenths being singletons. The chain carries TRBV7-9 and TRBJ1-3, with D hard to call. This specimen was CD4+ or CD8+ T cells sorted from blood, taken in a trial of the OX40 agonist ivuxolimab. The receptor comes from an adult with an advanced solid tumor such as melanoma, head and neck, liver or kidney cancer. The CDR3 loop is CASSSGEAGNTIYF. The CDR3 DNA is TGTGCCAGCAGCTCCGGGGAGGCTGGAAACACCATATATTTT.